These 14 T cell receptor beta chains were sequenced from one sample in a study of T cell responses to AZD1222 COVID-19 vaccine. Data came from immunoSEQ multiplex PCR; TCRdb stores just in-frame clones and leaves some out. The sample includes approximately 110,000 clones, roughly 91% seen only once; the top ten take roughly 1.2%. Sample: peripheral blood, taken on day 0 of AZD1222 vaccination. Source of these receptors: an adult in good health.

The chain uses TRBV11-3 and TRBJ2-1; 7 bases match TRBD1. The CDR3 length is 15 residues. CDR1 and CDR2 (germline): SGHNT, YENEEA. Trimming at V came to 3 bases and at J to 0 bases, leaving 2 bases not matched to a gene. CDR3 sequence reads: CASSLRTGSYNEQFF. The CDR3 DNA reads TGTGCCAGCAGCTTGAGGACAGGCTCCTACAATGAGCAGTTCTTC.

The CDR3 loop is CASSPRYGANVLTF. DNA of the CDR3: TGTGCCAGCAGCCCTCGGTATGGGGCCAACGTCCTGACTTTC. The genes are TRBV3-1 (or the pseudogene TRBV3-2) and TRBJ2-6, with unresolved D. Trimming removed 4 bases from V and 3 bases from J, with 7 bases in between. CDR1 is LGHDT, CDR2 YNNKEL, per germline (reference sequence). CDR3 length: 14 amino acids.

The chain couples TRBV7-6 to TRBJ2-3; D uncertain. This CDR3 contains 15 residues. V was trimmed by 4 bases and J by 5 bases, leaving 16 bases between them. Germline values: CDR1 SGHVS, CDR2 FNYEAQ. CDR3 in amino acids: CASSSGPSPLDTQYF. DNA for the CDR3: TGTGCCAGCAGCTCGGGCCCCTCTCCCCTAGATACGCAGTATTTT.

J is TRBJ1-2 and V is TRBV7-8, with TRBD1 identical over 7 bases. Germline V lookup: CDR1 SGHVS, CDR2 FQNEAQ. This CDR3 is 14 amino acids long. The ends lost 2 bases at V and 3 bases at J; junction bases unmatched: 3. DNA of the CDR3: TGTGCCAGCAGCTTATCCGGACAGGACTATGGCTACACCTTC. Translating gives CASSLSGQDYGYTF.

V usage is TRBV6-5 and J usage is TRBJ2-5; TRBD1 or TRBD2 may be the D gene (6 bases each). The CDR3 has 16 amino acids. CDR1 and CDR2 (germline): MNHEY, SVGAGI. V was shortened by 0 bases and J by 4 bases, with 15 bases between the two germline ends. The CDR3 region is CASSYSNGGRSETQYF. The CDR3 DNA follows: TGTGCCAGCAGTTACTCGAATGGGGGGCGGTCAGAGACCCAGTACTTC.

V usage is TRBV7-2 and J usage is TRBJ1-2, with 8 bases fitting TRBD1. The CDR3 spans 13 residues. Germline CDR1 reads SGHTA; CDR2 reads FQGNSA. V lost 5 bases, J lost 6 bases, and 5 bases stayed unmatched. The CDR3 coding sequence is TGTGCCAGCAGCGAGGCAGGGGGCGATGGCTACACCTTC. Protein product: CASSEAGGDGYTF.

The J gene is TRBJ1-5, the V gene TRBV23-1; tentatively, D is TRBD1 (6 bases). TRBV23-1 is sorted into the ORF group, with uncertain function. V was cut by 0 bases and J by 0 bases, with 12 bases left in between. CDR3 length: 17 amino acids. CDR3 in amino acids: CASSQSGGLGSNQPQHF. As DNA, the CDR3 is TGCGCCAGCAGTCAATCGGGGGGCTTAGGTAGCAATCAGCCCCAGCATTTT.

V and J are TRBV7-6 and TRBJ2-3; tentatively, D is TRBD1 or TRBD2 (6 bases each). V lost 3 bases and J lost 3, with 13 bases in between. Germline CDR1 and CDR2: SGHVS and FNYEAQ. The CDR3 sequence is 15 residues long. The CDR3 DNA follows: TGTGCCAGCAGCTTCGGGGGCTCCCTAACAGATACGCAGTATTTT. It encodes CASSFGGSLTDTQYF.

This clone was seen only a few times. The V gene is TRBV5-8, the J gene TRBJ2-7; no clear D. This CDR3 comprises 16 residues. Germline CDR1 is SGHTS and CDR2 is YDEGEE. Between the trimmed V and J ends, which lost 0 bases and 2 bases, there was a span of 15 bases. CDR3 sequence reads: CASSLESPGPTYEQYF. For the CDR3, the DNA is TGTGCCAGCAGCTTGGAAAGCCCCGGACCTACCTACGAGCAGTACTTC.

J is TRBJ1-1 and V is TRBV3-1 (or the pseudogene TRBV3-2); 7 bases fit TRBD1. V trimming: 2 bases; J trimming: 1 base; junction bases outside the gene matches: 1. Germline CDR1 is LGHDT and CDR2 is YNNKEL (reference sequence). There are 14 residues in the CDR3. The CDR3 coding sequence is TGTGCCAGCAGCCAACAGGGGGGGAACACTGAAGCTTTCTTT. It yields the protein CASSQQGGNTEAFF.

The chain links TRBV27 to TRBJ2-7, with 7 bases aligning to TRBD1. Trimming took 9 bases from V and 3 from J; bases not matched to a gene: 11. This CDR3 is built from 14 residues. The germline V gene encodes CDR1 MNHEY and CDR2 SMNVEV (reference sequence). The CDR3 coding sequence is TGTGCCAGTTCGTTCGGGACAGAAAGCTACGAGCAGTACTTC. It specifies CASSFGTESYEQYF.

This clone was seen only once. This chain joins TRBV7-2 and TRBJ1-2, with D unclear. Germline V gene sequence: CDR1 SGHTA, CDR2 FQGNSA. The V and J ends lost 1 base and 2 bases respectively, with 17 bases between them. The CDR3 has 17 residues. The CDR3, as DNA: TGTGCCAGCAGCTTAGAGGCACTGCCTCGAGGGAACTATGGCTACACCTTC. It encodes CASSLEALPRGNYGYTF.

The chain joins TRBV7-9 to TRBJ2-7; TRBD1 is a possible D gene (7 bases). The CDR3 has 14 residues. Germline V gene lookup returns CDR1 SEHNR and CDR2 FQNEAQ (reference sequence). The V end was cut by 8 bases, the J end by 3 bases, with 17 bases between. Written as DNA, the CDR3 is TGTGCCAGCGACCTGGGGGGACAGTTCTACGAGCAGTACTTC. It codes for CASDLGGQFYEQYF.

This rearrangement joins TRBV24-1 to TRBJ1-3, with TRBD1 identical over 7 bases. Germline V CDR1 and CDR2: KGHDR, SFDVKD. J was trimmed by 3 bases and V by 4 bases; bases with no gene match: 8. This CDR3 contains 16 residues. CDR3 residues: CATSERGQLIGNTIYF. CDR3 coding DNA: TGTGCCACCAGTGAACGGGGACAGCTGATTGGAAACACCATATATTTT.